A single sample gave rise to the 28 T cell receptor beta chains below, sequenced in a study of regulatory T cells in long-lasting Graves disease. Arm-PCR of CDR3 regions and iRepertoire HTBI primers were used to build TCR beta libraries. A single record per CDR3 protein comes from TCRdb applying MiXCR to the multiplex PCR reads. The table includes some 320,000 distinct CDR3 sequences, over 15% detected once. As to time point: newly diagnosed GD, antithyroid drugs for less than 3 months. Scientists built the TCR library using RNA that was extracted from PBMCs. This specimen consisted of peripheral blood mononuclear cells (PBMCs), obtained at new diagnosis, from a patient treated with antithyroid drugs. The receptor source for this set is a female donor with Graves disease.

This chain uses TRBV6-5 with TRBJ1-1, with 10 bases matching TRBD1. CDR3 length: 16 residues. Germline assignment: CDR1 MNHEY and CDR2 SVGAGI. Germline trimming cut 0 bases from V and 0 bases from J; bases unmatched to any gene: 1. CDR3 region: CASSYSTGGLNTEAFF. The CDR3 DNA follows: TGTGCCAGCAGTTACTCGACAGGGGGCTTGAACACTGAAGCTTTCTTT.

This clonotype has ten or more counts. The chain recombines TRBV12-3 or TRBV12-4 with TRBJ1-1, with D possibly being TRBD1 (5 bases). V gave up 5 bases and J gave up 2 bases, with 9 bases separating them. The CDR3 has 13 residues. The CDR3 sequence is CASSIGGNTEAFF. As DNA, the CDR3 is TGTGCCAGCAGTATTGGGGGTAACACTGAAGCTTTCTTT.

In the case of this clonotype: A single base separates this from a much larger clone, so it may be a read error. The chain joins TRBV3-1 to TRBJ1-6; no firm D call. The CDR3 runs to 13 residues. CDR1 LGHDT and CDR2 YNNKEL come from the germline V gene (reference sequence). V shed 3 bases and J shed 9 bases, with 9 bases lying between them. CDR3 region: CASSHNPASPLHF. The CDR3 coding sequence is TGTGCCAGCAGCCACAATCCAGCTTCACCCCTCCACTTT.

This clonotype was observed many times. This chain connects TRBV11-2 to TRBJ1-6; D remains unclear. CDR1 and CDR2 from the germline V gene are SGHAT and FQNNGV. V lost 1 base to trimming and J lost 8 bases, with 12 bases between them. The CDR3 consists of 15 residues. This CDR3 reads CASSLVGRLDSPLHF. CDR3 nucleotide sequence: TGTGCCAGCAGCTTAGTAGGGAGGTTGGATTCACCCCTCCACTTT.

The chain employs TRBV10-2 and TRBJ2-1, with TRBD1 as a possible D gene (6 bases). CDR3 size: 14 residues. CDR1 is WSHSY, CDR2 SAAADI, per germline. V was trimmed by 6 bases and J by 6 bases, leaving 15 bases between them. CDR3 amino acids: CASSPVTGSNEQFF. As DNA, the CDR3 is TGCGCCAGCAGCCCCGTTACAGGGTCCAATGAGCAGTTCTTC.

This clonotype was recorded at least ten times. The rearrangement joins TRBV10-2 to TRBJ2-1, with D possibly matching TRBD2 (6 bases). Trimming removed 11 bases from V and 0 bases from J, with 14 bases in between. Germline assignment: CDR1 WSHSY and CDR2 SAAADI. The CDR3 has 14 amino acids. The CDR3 bases are TGCGCCTCGCTCGGAGGGAGCTCCTACAATGAGCAGTTCTTC. Amino acid sequence: CASLGGSSYNEQFF.

Many counts were recorded for this clonotype. The chain joins TRBV20-1 to TRBJ2-1, with 9 bases that match TRBD2. This CDR3 is built from 12 residues. The V gene's germline CDR1 is DFQATT and CDR2 SNEGSKA (reference sequence). J gave up 3 bases and V 7 bases, and 1 base lay outside the gene matches. This chain's CDR3 is CSDSGSYNEQFF. In DNA form, the CDR3 reads TGCAGTGATAGCGGGAGCTACAATGAGCAGTTCTTC.

Points on this clonotype: With a much larger clone just one base away, this may be a read error. This chain's CDR3 is CGWEGGTNTEAFF. DNA for the CDR3: TGTGGCTGGGAGGGGGGGACGAACACTGAAGCTTTCTTT. The gene calls are TRBV30 and TRBJ1-1; tentative D call: TRBD1 (6 bases). Germline V gene lookup returns CDR1 GTSNPN and CDR2 SVGIG (reference sequence). This CDR3 comprises 13 residues.

This clonotype was recorded a few times. This likely stems from a read error, as it lies one base from a far larger clone. V is TRBV2 and J is TRBJ2-1, with TRBD2 matching over 14 bases. Germline CDR1 is SNHLY and CDR2 is FYNNEI. This CDR3 is built from 17 residues. V shed 6 bases, J shed 4 bases, and the junction held 8 bases outside the gene matches. CDR3: CASSPTSGRADYNEQFF. The CDR3 DNA follows: TGTGCCAGCAGCCCGACTAGCGGGAGGGCCGATTACAATGAGCAGTTCTTC.

Many counts were recorded for this clonotype. V usage is TRBV2 and J usage is TRBJ2-7; 9 bases agree with TRBD2. V dropped 4 bases and J dropped 2; count of bases not matched to a gene: 15. The CDR3 contains 18 residues. Germline V gene sequence: CDR1 SNHLY, CDR2 FYNNEI. The CDR3 DNA is TGTGCCAGCAGTGCCGGTACTAGCGGGCGGTTGGGGGCCTACGAGCAGTACTTC. Protein sequence: CASSAGTSGRLGAYEQYF.

The chain employs TRBV2 and TRBJ1-1; TRBD1 is a possible D gene (5 bases). V dropped 5 bases and J dropped 3 bases, with 16 bases sitting between them. CDR3 length equals 15 residues. Germline V gene data show CDR1 as SNHLY and CDR2 as FYNNEI. CDR3 DNA sequence: TGTGCCAGCAGTTCGACACCATCGGGGGACACTGAAGCTTTCTTT. Amino acids: CASSSTPSGDTEAFF.

On this clonotype: This sequence is one base from a far larger clone and is likely a read error. The J gene is TRBJ2-1, the V gene TRBV6-1, with D unclear. Per germline, CDR1 MNHNS and CDR2 SASEGT. V was clipped by 5 bases and J by 10 bases, with 21 bases between them. The CDR3 covers 15 residues. The CDR3 region is CASSRGPPGVNEQFF. The CDR3 bases are TGTGCCAGCAGTCGAGGACCCCCTGGAGTCAACGAGCAGTTCTTC.

This clonotype was found many times. The chain couples TRBV3-1 to TRBJ2-7; D unresolved. The CDR3 is 18 amino acids. Between the trimmed V and J ends, which lost 4 bases and 1 base, there was a span of 23 bases. Germline V gene sequence: CDR1 LGHDT, CDR2 YNNKEL (reference sequence). The CDR3 sequence: CASSPTPIPASWSYEQYF. The CDR3 DNA follows: TGTGCCAGCAGCCCGACGCCAATACCGGCTAGTTGGTCCTACGAGCAGTACTTC.

On this clonotype: A far larger clone lies a single base away; this is likely a read error. This chain connects TRBV9 to TRBJ2-3; tentatively, D is TRBD1 (5 bases). The J call is uncertain, as TRBJ1-5 better fits the DNA end. Germline CDR1 and CDR2: SGDLS and YYNGEE. This CDR3 is built from 15 residues. CDR3 region: CASSETSGTTDTQHF. The CDR3 nucleotides read TGTGCCAGCAGTGAGACTAGCGGGACCACAGATACGCAGCATTTT.

V and J are TRBV15 and TRBJ1-4, with 7 bases that match TRBD1. CDR1 is LNHNV and CDR2 is YYDKDF in the germline V gene (reference sequence). The CDR3 covers 16 residues. Unmatched junction bases numbered 8, after V lost 2 bases and J lost 5 bases. This chain's CDR3 is CATSRTPGQSNEKLFF. The CDR3 nucleotides are TGTGCCACCAGCAGAACACCGGGACAGTCGAATGAAAAACTGTTTTTT.

This clonotype came up many times. The V call is TRBV28, the J call TRBJ2-7, with 7 bases lining up with TRBD2. Germline V gene lookup returns CDR1 MDHEN and CDR2 SYDVKM. The junction had 8 bases not matched to a gene; V was cut back by 3 bases and J by 6 bases. The CDR3 is 14 amino acids. The CDR3: CASSFVGGPVEQYF. The CDR3, as DNA: TGTGCCAGCAGTTTCGTGGGAGGGCCTGTCGAGCAGTACTTC.

This clonotype showed up many times. One end of the junction is discordant with germline, which a read error may explain. V gene TRBV7-7 combines with J gene TRBJ1-5; no definite D call. This CDR3 comprises 19 residues. Germline V CDR1 and CDR2: SSHAT, FNYEAQ (reference sequence). The CDR3, as DNA: TGTGCTAGCAGCTTAGCTCCCCCTACCAGCCTCACTAGCAATCAGCCCCAGCATTTT. Protein sequence: CASSLAPPTSLTSNQPQHF.

This clonotype was seen at least ten times. This chain connects TRBV28 to TRBJ2-2; D gene ambiguous. Trimming took 6 bases from V and 1 from J, leaving 15 bases between them. The CDR3 totals 16 residues. Germline V gene lookup returns CDR1 MDHEN and CDR2 SYDVKM. The CDR3 loop is CASSSVGAWNTGELFF. The CDR3 nucleotides read TGTGCCAGCAGCTCTGTCGGCGCGTGGAACACCGGGGAGCTGTTTTTT.

The chain has TRBV12-3 or TRBV12-4 and TRBJ2-1; D could derive from TRBD1 or TRBD2 (5 bases each). The ends were cut back, 7 bases at V and 4 bases at J, with 14 bases in the middle. There are 14 residues in the CDR3. CDR3 nucleotides: TGTGCCAGCACCCCGGGACGGCGATACAATGAGCAGTTCTTC. Translating gives CASTPGRRYNEQFF.

This clonotype has ten or more counts. J is TRBJ2-2 and V is TRBV11-2; 8 positions agree with TRBD1. There are 16 residues in the CDR3. Germline CDR1 reads SGHAT; CDR2 reads FQNNGV. Germline trimming cut 2 bases from V and 4 bases from J; bases unmatched to any gene: 6. The CDR3 here is CASSLPGGTTTGELFF. The CDR3 DNA is TGTGCCAGCAGCTTACCAGGGGGCACAACCACCGGGGAGCTGTTTTTT. The whole variable domain, filled in from reference TRBV11-2 and TRBJ2-2, reads EAGVAQSPRYKIIEKRQSVAFWCNPISGHATLYWYQQILGQGPKLLIQFQNNGVVDDSQLPKDRFSAERLKGVDSTLKIQPAKLEDSAVYLCASSLPGGTTTGELFFGEGSRLTVL.

This rearrangement joins TRBV18 to TRBJ2-2; a possible D gene is TRBD1 (6 bases). V lost 3 bases to trimming and J lost 2 bases, with 10 bases between them. CDR1 KGHSH and CDR2 LQKENI come from the germline V gene. The CDR3 runs to 15 residues. CDR3 residues: CASSPTGQNTGELFF. The CDR3 region has the DNA TGTGCCAGCTCACCTACGGGACAAAACACCGGGGAGCTGTTTTTT.

The chain carries TRBV7-9 and TRBJ2-3, with TRBD1 as a possible D gene (5 bases). Germline assignment: CDR1 SEHNR and CDR2 FQNEAQ (reference sequence). CDR3 length: 17 amino acids. Trimming removed 0 bases from V and 0 bases from J, with 13 bases in between. CDR3 in amino acids: CASSLAGPRASTDTQYF. CDR3 nucleotides: TGTGCCAGCAGCTTAGCGGGGCCACGAGCTAGCACAGATACGCAGTATTTT.

The J gene is TRBJ2-1, the V gene TRBV28; 12 bases map to TRBD2. J was trimmed by 5 bases and V by 4 bases; bases with no gene match: 6. CDR1 MDHEN and CDR2 SYDVKM come from the germline V gene. CDR3 size: 16 residues. CDR3 DNA sequence: TGTGCCAGCAGTTGGGCGACTAGCGGGAGAAACAATGAGCAGTTCTTC. As protein: CASSWATSGRNNEQFF.

Notes on this clonotype: It may be a read error: a sequence one base away is much more abundant. V gene TRBV9 combines with J gene TRBJ2-4; D may match TRBD1 or TRBD2 (5 bases each). This CDR3 is 15 amino acids long. Germline V CDR1 and CDR2: SGDLS, YYNGEE. In nucleotides, the CDR3 is TGTGCCAGCAGCGCCGACGGGGCTCCTGCAAACATTCAGTGCTTC. This sequence encodes CASSADGAPANIQCF.

This clonotype was seen many times. The CDR3 nucleotides are TGTGCCAGCAGCCGTGACAAGAACTATGGCTACACCTTC. Translating it yields CASSRDKNYGYTF. V gene TRBV12-3 or TRBV12-4 combines with J gene TRBJ1-2, with D unclear. There are 13 residues in the CDR3. V lost 6 bases and J 2 bases, leaving 10 bases between the germline ends.

The rearrangement uses TRBV13 and TRBJ2-7; 11 nucleotides align to TRBD2. CDR3 length: 16 residues. With V trimmed by 4 bases and J by 1 base, 6 bases remained unmatched. Germline CDR1 reads PRHDT; CDR2 reads FYEKMQ (reference sequence). The CDR3 here is CASSWTLAGGSYEQYF. CDR3 in DNA: TGTGCCAGCAGCTGGACGCTAGCGGGAGGTTCCTACGAGCAGTACTTC.

The rearrangement joins TRBV20-1 to TRBJ2-2; TRBD2 matches 7 bases. The germline V gene has CDR1 DFQATT and CDR2 SNEGSKA (reference sequence). With V trimmed by 7 bases and J by 3 bases, 23 bases remained unmatched. CDR3 length: 19 amino acids. This CDR3 is CSVRPDRLGGRSYTGELFF. CDR3 nucleotides: TGCAGTGTGAGACCGGACCGACTGGGCGGGAGATCTTACACCGGGGAGCTGTTTTTT.

This clonotype has a count of ten or more. Sequence at one end of the junction differs from germline and may be a read error. The chain combines TRBV5-1 with TRBJ2-2, with TRBD2 matching 13 bases. Germline assignment: CDR1 SGHRS and CDR2 YFSETQ. The CDR3 contains 16 residues. Here the CDR3 reads CASSPGLAGYTGELFF. The CDR3 DNA is TGTGCCAGCAGCCCGGGACTAGCGGGATACACCGGGGAGCTGTTTTTT.